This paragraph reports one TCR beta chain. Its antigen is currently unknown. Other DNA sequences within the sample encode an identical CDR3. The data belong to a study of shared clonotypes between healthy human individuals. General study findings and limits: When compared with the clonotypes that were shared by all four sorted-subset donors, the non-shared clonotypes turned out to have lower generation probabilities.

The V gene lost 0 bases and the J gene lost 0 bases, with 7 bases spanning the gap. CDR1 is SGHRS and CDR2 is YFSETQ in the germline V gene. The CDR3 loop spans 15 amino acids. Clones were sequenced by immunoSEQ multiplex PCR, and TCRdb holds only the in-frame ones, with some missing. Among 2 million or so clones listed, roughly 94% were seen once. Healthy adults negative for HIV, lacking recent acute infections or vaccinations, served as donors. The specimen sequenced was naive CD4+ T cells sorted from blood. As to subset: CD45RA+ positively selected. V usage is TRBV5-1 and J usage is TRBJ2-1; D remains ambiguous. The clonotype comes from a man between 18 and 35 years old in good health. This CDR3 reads CASSLGPGSYNEQFF. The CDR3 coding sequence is TGCGCCAGCAGCTTGGGGCCAGGCTCCTACAATGAGCAGTTCTTC.